This TCR beta chain was captured by sequencing in a study of T cell repertoires in cytomegalovirus infection. Ten or more counts support this clonotype. Its target is not known. TCRdb reanalysed the reads using MiXCR and keeps one entry per CDR3 protein. The sample lists 700,000 to 850,000 distinct CDR3 sequences; approximately 32% were seen once. Germline-derived CDR1 and CDR2 are SGHAT and FQNNGV. Trimming took off 5 bases at V and 1 base at J, with 17 bases between the two ends. The CDR3 runs 16 residues. This specimen was cultured CD8+ T cells from PBMCs, taken from culture after CMV antigen stimulation. The chain combines TRBV11-2 with TRBJ1-1; possible D gene TRBD1, 5 bases. This TCR derives from a human donor in good health (CMV status not recorded). Some clones in this sample may be carry-over from other donors' samples. This CDR3 reads CASSGETATGNTEAFF. In nucleotides, the CDR3 is TGTGCCAGCAGCGGAGAAACTGCAACAGGGAACACTGAAGCTTTCTTT.